Listed here are 11 T cell receptor beta chains from one sample, sequenced in a study of T cells expressing NK-cell markers. Each CDR3 protein gets one entry in TCRdb, which reprocessed the 5' RACE reads and gives no DNA. The sample has about 380,000 distinct CDR3 sequences; the top ten hold roughly 5.2%. Sample: blood T cells: a sorted CD56 or NKG2C T cell subset, CD4+ or CD8+ T cells, or bulk PBMC T cells (not recorded which). Receptors originate from a man aged 18-69 years in good health.

The chain employs TRBV28 and TRBJ2-5; TCRdb names TRBD1, which stays unverified in the absence of DNA. This CDR3 has 15 residues. Germline V CDR1 and CDR2: MDHEN, SYDVKM. The CDR3 sequence is CASSPGWGKQETQYF.

J is TRBJ1-1 and V is TRBV16; the D call of TRBD1 rests on TCRdb alone, since no DNA is present to check it. This CDR3 spans 15 amino acids. The V gene's germline CDR1 is KGHSY and CDR2 FQNENV. CDR3 sequence reads: CASSQRTDSWTEAFF. Based on the CDR3 plus reference TRBV16 and TRBJ1-1, the full variable domain is GEEVAQTPKHLVRGEGQKAKLYCAPIKGHSYVFWYQQVLKNEFKFLISFQNENVFDETGMPKERFSAKCLPNSPCSLEIQATKLEDSAVYFCASSQRTDSWTEAFFGQGTRLTVV.

The V gene is TRBV12-5, the J gene TRBJ2-1; TCRdb's assignment of TRBD1 cannot be checked, as there is no DNA. The length of the CDR3 is 15 residues. The germline gives CDR1 LGHNT, CDR2 FRNRAP. The CDR3 spells CASEAGQVAGNEQFF.

The gene calls are TRBV27 and TRBJ1-1. CDR3 length: 14 amino acids. CDR1 is MNHEY, CDR2 SMNVEV, per germline (reference sequence). CDR3 sequence: CASSFRPKNTEAFF.

The chain links TRBV7-9 to TRBJ2-7; TCRdb picks TRBD1, but there is no DNA to check that call. CDR1 and CDR2 (germline): SEHNR, FQNEAQ (reference sequence). CDR3 size: 15 residues. The CDR3 loop is CASSSSGQGVGEQYF. Full variable domain (missing parts from reference TRBV7-9 and TRBJ2-7): DTGVSQNPRHKITKRGQNVTFRCDPISEHNRLYWYRQTLGQGPEFLTYFQNEAQLEKSRLLSDRFSAERPKGSFSTLEIQRTEQGDSAMYLCASSSSGQGVGEQYFGPGTRLTVT.

The rearrangement joins TRBV29-1 to TRBJ1-1. The CDR3 runs to 12 residues. Per the germline V gene, CDR1 is SQVTM and CDR2 is ANQGSEA. The CDR3 sequence is CSVSWLNTEAFF.

The chain recombines TRBV20-1 with TRBJ2-2. CDR1 and CDR2 (germline): DFQATT, SNEGSKA (reference sequence). This CDR3 region has 15 residues. The CDR3 spells CSARKRDRDTGELFF.

This chain joins TRBV5-1 and TRBJ2-5; TCRdb's D gene call, TRBD1, goes unchecked for lack of DNA. The CDR3 is made up of 13 amino acids. Germline CDR1 SGHRS, CDR2 YFSETQ. CDR3 sequence reads: CASSRLGPKTQYF.

The chain has TRBV12-3 or TRBV12-4 and TRBJ2-3; TCRdb outputs TRBD1, but without DNA this stays unchecked. This CDR3 is 14 amino acids long. CDR3 sequence reads: CASSLQGGQDTQYF.

V is TRBV7-2 and J is TRBJ2-1; TCRdb selects TRBD1, and the lack of DNA leaves this call unchecked. CDR3 length equals 16 residues. Germline V lookup: CDR1 SGHTA, CDR2 FQGNSA. This CDR3 reads CASSVGQGASYNEQFF.

The chain's CDR3 is CASSFFILEGNTEAFF. The V call is TRBV28, the J call TRBJ1-1. The V gene's germline CDR1 is MDHEN and CDR2 SYDVKM. This CDR3 region has 16 residues.